The 2 T cell receptor beta chains below all came from one sample that was sequenced in a study of T-cell reconstitution after alpha-beta-depleted transplantation in children. Unique molecular identifiers tagged the TCRbeta library. One entry per CDR3 protein, called by TCRdb with MiXCR from the PCR reads. The top ten clones hold roughly a quarter of a sample with 45,000 to 55,000 distinct CDR3 sequences, around 9.2% of them seen once. This sample comprised PBMCs, mostly from graft donor cells, obtained 60 days after TCRalphabeta/CD19-depleted stem cell transplant. These receptors were obtained from a male patient between 2 and 10 years old who had a stem cell transplant for chronic granulomatous disease, so the T cells may come from the graft donor.

This clonotype has just a few counts. V is TRBV12-3 or TRBV12-4 and J is TRBJ1-5, with 8 bases identical to TRBD1. CDR3 length: 18 residues. V was pared by 5 bases and J by 3 bases, with 15 bases of the junction left unmatched. The CDR3 here is CASSPQRTGRVTNQPQHF. Written as DNA, the CDR3 is TGTGCCAGCAGTCCACAACGGACAGGGAGGGTTACCAATCAGCCCCAGCATTTT.

This clonotype was found many times. The chain employs TRBV7-2 and TRBJ2-1, with TRBD2 matching over 13 bases. The CDR3 is made up of 17 amino acids. With 3 bases clipped from V and 4 bases from J, the junction kept 6 bases outside the gene matches. Per germline, CDR1 SGHTA and CDR2 FQGNSA. CDR3 protein: CASSFSGTSGIYNEQFF. Here the CDR3 DNA reads TGTGCCAGCAGCTTTTCCGGGACTAGCGGGATTTACAATGAGCAGTTCTTC. Full variable domain (missing parts from reference TRBV7-2 and TRBJ2-1): GAGVSQSPSNKVTEKGKDVELRCDPISGHTALYWYRQSLGQGLEFLIYFQGNSAPDKSGLPSDRFSAERTGGSVSTLTIQRTQQEDSAVYLCASSFSGTSGIYNEQFFGPGTRLTVL.